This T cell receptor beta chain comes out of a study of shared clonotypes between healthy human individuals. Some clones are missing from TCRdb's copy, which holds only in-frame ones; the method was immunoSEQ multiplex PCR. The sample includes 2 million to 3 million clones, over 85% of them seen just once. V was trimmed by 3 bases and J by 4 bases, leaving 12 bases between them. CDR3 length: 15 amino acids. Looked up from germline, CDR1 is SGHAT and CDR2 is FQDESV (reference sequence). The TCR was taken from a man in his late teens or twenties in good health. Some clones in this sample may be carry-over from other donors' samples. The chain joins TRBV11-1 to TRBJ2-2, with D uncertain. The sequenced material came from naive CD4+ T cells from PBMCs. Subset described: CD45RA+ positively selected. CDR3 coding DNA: TGTGCCAGCAGCTTGAATCCCCGTACCACCGGGGAGCTGTTTTTT. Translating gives CASSLNPRTTGELFF.